Here is one T cell receptor (beta chain) with its context. The antigen is undetermined. The CDR3 covers 17 residues. The germline gives CDR1 MDHEN, CDR2 SYDVKM. The J segment lost 4 bases and the V segment lost 6 bases, leaving 14 bases of the junction unmatched. The data derive from a study of shared clonotypes between healthy human individuals. Study findings and constraints: Expectations were that clonotype sharing among donors would be affected by sequencing depth.

Measured with immunoSEQ multiplex PCR; TCRdb has only the in-frame clones, and not every one. Found here are some 2.4 million clones, 93% of them singletons; the top ten hold 0.36%. This clonotype was sampled from a man aged 18 to 30 in good health. Some clones in this sample may be carry-over from other donors' samples. The sample taken for sequencing was naive CD4+ T cells from PBMCs. Subset defined: CD45RA+ positively selected. The rearrangement links TRBV28 to TRBJ1-5; the match to TRBD1 covers 8 bases. The CDR3 sequence: CASRLRQGAAWNQPQHF. The CDR3 nucleotides read TGTGCCAGCAGATTAAGGCAGGGGGCTGCTTGGAATCAGCCCCAGCATTTT.